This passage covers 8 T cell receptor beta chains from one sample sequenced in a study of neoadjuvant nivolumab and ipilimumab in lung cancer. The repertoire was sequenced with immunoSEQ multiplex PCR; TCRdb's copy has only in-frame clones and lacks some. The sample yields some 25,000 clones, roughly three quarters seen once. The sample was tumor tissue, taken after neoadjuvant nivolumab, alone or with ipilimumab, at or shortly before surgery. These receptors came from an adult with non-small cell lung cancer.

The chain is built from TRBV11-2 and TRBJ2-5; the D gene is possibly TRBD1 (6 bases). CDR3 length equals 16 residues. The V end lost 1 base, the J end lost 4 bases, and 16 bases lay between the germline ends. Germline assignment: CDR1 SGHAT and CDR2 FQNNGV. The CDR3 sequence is CASSLVFGQLGETQYF. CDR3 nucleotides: TGTGCCAGCAGCTTAGTATTCGGACAGCTTGGAGAGACCCAGTACTTC.

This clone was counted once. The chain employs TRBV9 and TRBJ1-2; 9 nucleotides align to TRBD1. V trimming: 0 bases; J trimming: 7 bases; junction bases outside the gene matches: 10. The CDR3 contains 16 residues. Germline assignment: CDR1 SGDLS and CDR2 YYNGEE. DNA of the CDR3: TGTGCCAGCAGCGTAGCGGGGACAGGGAATGAAGCTGGCTACACCTTC. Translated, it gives CASSVAGTGNEAGYTF.

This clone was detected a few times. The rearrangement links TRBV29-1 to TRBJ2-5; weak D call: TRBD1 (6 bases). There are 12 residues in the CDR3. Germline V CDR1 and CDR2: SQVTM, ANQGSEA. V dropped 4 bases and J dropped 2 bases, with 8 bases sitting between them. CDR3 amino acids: CSVVRGQETQYF. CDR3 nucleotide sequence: TGCAGCGTTGTAAGGGGGCAAGAGACCCAGTACTTC. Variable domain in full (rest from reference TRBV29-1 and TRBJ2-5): SAVISQKPSRDICQRGTSLTIQCQVDSQVTMMFWYRQQPGQSLTLIATANQGSEATYESGFVIDKFPISRPNLTFSTLTVSNMSPEDSSIYLCSVVRGQETQYFGPGTRLLVL.

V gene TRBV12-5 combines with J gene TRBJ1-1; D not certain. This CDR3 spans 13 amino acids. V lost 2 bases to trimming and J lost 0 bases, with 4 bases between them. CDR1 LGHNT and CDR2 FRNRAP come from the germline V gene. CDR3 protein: CASGLSLNTEAFF. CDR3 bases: TGTGCTAGTGGTTTGTCACTGAACACTGAAGCTTTCTTT.

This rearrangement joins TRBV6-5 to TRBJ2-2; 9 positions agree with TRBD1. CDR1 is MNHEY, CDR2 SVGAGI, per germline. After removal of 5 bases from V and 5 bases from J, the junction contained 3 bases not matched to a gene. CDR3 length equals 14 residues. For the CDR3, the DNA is TGTGCCAGCAGTCACAGGGGGCGGACCGGGGAGCTGTTTTTT. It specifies CASSHRGRTGELFF.

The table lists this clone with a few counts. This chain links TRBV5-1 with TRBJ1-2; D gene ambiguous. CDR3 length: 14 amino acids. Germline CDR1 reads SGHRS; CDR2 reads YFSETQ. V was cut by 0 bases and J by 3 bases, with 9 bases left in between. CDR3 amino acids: CASSLEGQDYGYTF. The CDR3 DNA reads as TGCGCCAGCAGCTTGGAAGGCCAGGACTATGGCTACACCTTC.

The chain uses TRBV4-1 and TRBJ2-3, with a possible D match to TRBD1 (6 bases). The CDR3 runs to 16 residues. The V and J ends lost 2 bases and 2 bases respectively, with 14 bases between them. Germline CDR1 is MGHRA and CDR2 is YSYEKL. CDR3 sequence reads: CASSQRRAGATDTQYF. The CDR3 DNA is TGCGCCAGCAGCCAACGGCGGGCAGGGGCCACAGATACGCAGTATTTT.

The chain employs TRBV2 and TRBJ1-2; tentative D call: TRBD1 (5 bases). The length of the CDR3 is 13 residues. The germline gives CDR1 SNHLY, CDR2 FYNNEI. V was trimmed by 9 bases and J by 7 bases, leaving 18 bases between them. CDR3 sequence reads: CASKRQGSGGYTF. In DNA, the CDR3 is TGTGCCAGTAAACGGCAGGGATCGGGTGGCTACACCTTC.